Sequencing of this T cell receptor (beta chain) was carried out in a study of blood T cell repertoires in COVID-19. Using immunoSEQ multiplex PCR, the repertoire was profiled, and TCRdb retains in-frame clones only, with some absent. The table includes about 260,000 clones, about 85% detected once. Individuals aged roughly 18 to 95 years were recruited from fewer than 25 US areas. This clone was found a few times. The CDR3 contains 16 residues. V trimming: 0 bases; J trimming: 10 bases; junction bases outside the gene matches: 13. CDR1 SGDLS and CDR2 YYNGEE come from the germline V gene. The sequenced sample consisted of PBMCs or T cells enriched from blood (not recorded which). The J gene is TRBJ2-1, the V gene TRBV9, with 7 bases lining up with TRBD1. The clonotype originates from a woman aged 45-60 years who had recovered from COVID-19. DNA of the CDR3: TGTGCCAGCAGCGTAGTCCCCTGGGATGCCAGGGGGGAGCAGTTCTTC. This encodes CASSVVPWDARGEQFF.